The clone carrying this T cell receptor (beta chain) was seen a single time. Its antigen is currently unknown. This specimen comes from a study of shared clonotypes between healthy human individuals. About the research overall: In total, the donors were two women and three men aged 18 to 49. Researchers assigned three CD4 naive, three CD4 memory, two CD8 naive and one CD8 memory plate to each donor.

Whole-study results and caveats: Generally, naive subsets (rather than memory subsets) showed larger estimated richness.

Sequencing was performed with immunoSEQ multiplex PCR; in TCRdb, only in-frame clones are kept and a portion is missing. The sample lists 1.6 million or so clones, around 97% occurring once. Trimming pared 2 bases from V and 7 bases from J, leaving 18 bases between. From germline, CDR1 is KGHSH and CDR2 LQKENI. The CDR3 consists of 16 residues. Sequencing was done on a sample of naive CD4+ T cells sorted from blood. Regarding subset: CD45RA+ positively selected. J is TRBJ2-1 and V is TRBV18; D remains ambiguous. This receptor was taken from a man younger than 45 in good health. In DNA form, the CDR3 reads TGTGCCAGCTCACCAGTCTCGGGTTTTTCTTTGAATGAGCAGTTCTTC. Protein product: CASSPVSGFSLNEQFF.